Sequencing of this T cell receptor (beta chain) was carried out in a study of esophageal squamous cell carcinoma under preoperative chemotherapy. Across the study: TCR repertoires were profiled from both peripheral blood T cells and tumor-infiltrating lymphocytes.

The CDR3 totals 14 residues. Germline V gene data show CDR1 as SGHVS and CDR2 as FNYEAQ. The germline V and J ends were trimmed by 5 bases and 4 bases, with 11 bases remaining between them. Regarding time point: after preoperative PTX-NDP chemotherapy. A single record per CDR3 protein comes from TCRdb applying MiXCR to the PCR reads. The sample has about 19,000 distinct CDR3 sequences; 46% are singletons. This specimen was taken from a patient given preoperative chemotherapy. This receptor was obtained from a human donor with esophageal squamous cell carcinoma. The donor label of this sample is uncertain. V gene TRBV7-6 combines with J gene TRBJ1-4; D gene uncertain. Here the CDR3 DNA reads TGTGCCAGCAGCCCCTCCAGTGGTAATGAAAAACTGTTTTTT. Translation gives CASSPSSGNEKLFF.